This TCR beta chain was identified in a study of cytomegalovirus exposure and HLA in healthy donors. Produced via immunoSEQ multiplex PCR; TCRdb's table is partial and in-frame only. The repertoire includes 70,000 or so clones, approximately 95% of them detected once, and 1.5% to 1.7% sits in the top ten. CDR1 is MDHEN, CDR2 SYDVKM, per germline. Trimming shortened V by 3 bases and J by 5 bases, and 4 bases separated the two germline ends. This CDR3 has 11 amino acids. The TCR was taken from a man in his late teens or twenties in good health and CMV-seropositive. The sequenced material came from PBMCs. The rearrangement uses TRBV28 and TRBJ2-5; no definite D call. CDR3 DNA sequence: TGTGCCAGCAGTTTCCTGGAGACCCAGTACTTC. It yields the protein CASSFLETQYF.